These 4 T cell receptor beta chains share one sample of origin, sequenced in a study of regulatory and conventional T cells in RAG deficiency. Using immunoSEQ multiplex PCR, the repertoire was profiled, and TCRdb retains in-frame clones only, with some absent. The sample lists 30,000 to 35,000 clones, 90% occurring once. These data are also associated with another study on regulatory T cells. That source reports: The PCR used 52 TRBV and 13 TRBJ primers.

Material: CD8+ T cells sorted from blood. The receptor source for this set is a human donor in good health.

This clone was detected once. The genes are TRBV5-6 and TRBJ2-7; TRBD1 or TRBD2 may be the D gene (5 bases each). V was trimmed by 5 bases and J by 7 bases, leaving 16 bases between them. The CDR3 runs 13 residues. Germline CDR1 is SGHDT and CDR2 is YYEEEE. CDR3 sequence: CASSWGQGGEQYF. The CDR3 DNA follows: TGTGCCAGCAGTTGGGGCCAGGGCGGGGAGCAGTACTTC.

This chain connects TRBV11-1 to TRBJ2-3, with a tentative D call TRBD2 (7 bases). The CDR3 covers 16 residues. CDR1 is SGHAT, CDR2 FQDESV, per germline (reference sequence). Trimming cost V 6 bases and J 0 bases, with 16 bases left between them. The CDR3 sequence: CASSPGGGGSTDTQYF. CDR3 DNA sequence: TGTGCCAGCAGTCCCGGAGGGGGGGGTAGCACAGATACGCAGTATTTT.

The CDR3 sequence: CASSSSAAGVSTDTQYF. CDR3 DNA sequence: TGTGCCAGCAGCTCATCTGCGGCGGGGGTATCCACAGATACGCAGTATTTT. The chain links TRBV7-3 to TRBJ2-3, with TRBD2 matching over 7 bases. With 4 bases clipped from V and 2 bases from J, the junction kept 12 bases outside the gene matches. The CDR3 totals 17 residues. In germline, CDR1 is SGHTA, CDR2 FQGTGA.

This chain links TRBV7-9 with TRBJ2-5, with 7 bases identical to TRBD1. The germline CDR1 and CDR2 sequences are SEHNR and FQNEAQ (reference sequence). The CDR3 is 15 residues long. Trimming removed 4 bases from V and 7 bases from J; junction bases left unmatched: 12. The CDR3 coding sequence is TGTGCCAGCAGCTCTGATCAGGACAGGACGAGGACCCAGTACTTC. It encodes CASSSDQDRTRTQYF.